A selection of T cell receptor beta chains follows, all from one sample in a study of T-cell reconstitution after alpha-beta-depleted transplantation in children. MiXCR, applied by TCRdb to the PCR reads, yields one record per CDR3 protein. Among fewer than 120,000 distinct CDR3 sequences, 10% were seen once, and the ten largest hold over 8%. This specimen consisted of PBMCs from the stem cell graft donor, obtained from the stem cell graft. The receptors were gathered from a human donor who donated a stem cell graft to a child with acute lymphoblastic leukemia. Both conserved end residues are part of each CDR3. Rows give clone size only sometimes, using once, few, many, or a class for an expanded clone.

v_call: TRBV11-2; clone_size: many; j_call: TRBJ1-2; cdr3_aa: CASSLGAGRGNYGYTF
v_call: TRBV14; clone_size: many; j_call: TRBJ2-5; cdr3_aa: CASSGLAGGVTQYF
v_call: TRBV12-3/TRBV12-4; clone_size: many; j_call: TRBJ1-2; cdr3_aa: CASSAQAGRYGYTF
v_call: TRBV20-1; clone_size: many; j_call: TRBJ1-5; cdr3_aa: CSASKGPGAGPMPQHF
v_call: TRBV6-5; clone_size: .; j_call: TRBJ2-7; cdr3_aa: CASSYNPGLYEQYF
v_call: TRBV13; clone_size: many; j_call: TRBJ2-1; cdr3_aa: CASSPRARHEQFF
v_call: TRBV6-2/TRBV6-3; clone_size: many; j_call: TRBJ2-7; cdr3_aa: CASTKLQESYEQYF
v_call: TRBV20-1; clone_size: many; j_call: TRBJ2-7; cdr3_aa: CSAARQGIFYEQYF
v_call: TRBV7-2; clone_size: many; j_call: TRBJ2-3; cdr3_aa: CASSSTLLAGSTDTQYF
v_call: TRBV12-3/TRBV12-4; clone_size: many; j_call: TRBJ2-7; cdr3_aa: CASSLQGAYEQYF
v_call: TRBV20-1; clone_size: many; j_call: TRBJ2-5; cdr3_aa: CSARDLTEETQYF
v_call: TRBV7-2; clone_size: many; j_call: TRBJ1-4; cdr3_aa: CASSLAWRGVNEKLFF
v_call: TRBV7-2; clone_size: many; j_call: TRBJ1-6; cdr3_aa: CASSFPGSPLHF
v_call: TRBV15; clone_size: many; j_call: TRBJ2-5; cdr3_aa: CATSRGGTQETQYF
v_call: TRBV20-1; clone_size: many; j_call: TRBJ1-1; cdr3_aa: CSARDLTGAYTEAFF
v_call: TRBV30; clone_size: .; j_call: TRBJ1-2; cdr3_aa: CAWSGGKDGYTF
v_call: TRBV19; clone_size: .; j_call: TRBJ1-4; cdr3_aa: CASGQGWEKLFF
v_call: TRBV5-1; clone_size: many; j_call: TRBJ2-6; cdr3_aa: CASSLDGSASSGANVLTF
v_call: TRBV29-1; clone_size: many; j_call: TRBJ2-2; cdr3_aa: CSVDWASGSDTGELFF
v_call: TRBV12-2; clone_size: .; j_call: TRBJ1-5; cdr3_aa: CASRCTGSLTDQPQHF
v_call: TRBV20-1; clone_size: many; j_call: TRBJ2-7; cdr3_aa: CSARDRDYEQYF
v_call: TRBV10-3; clone_size: many; j_call: TRBJ1-4; cdr3_aa: CAISEQGANEKLFF
v_call: TRBV5-8; clone_size: many; j_call: TRBJ2-1; cdr3_aa: CASSLPGSSYNEQFF
v_call: TRBV29-1; clone_size: many; j_call: TRBJ1-1; cdr3_aa: CSVLRGTEAFF
v_call: TRBV6-1; clone_size: many; j_call: TRBJ2-2; cdr3_aa: CASSWKRTNTGELFF
v_call: TRBV12-3/TRBV12-4; clone_size: few; j_call: TRBJ1-5; cdr3_aa: CASSPRLNQPQHF
v_call: TRBV29-1; clone_size: many; j_call: TRBJ1-1; cdr3_aa: CSVEEVGRGEAFF
v_call: TRBV6-2/TRBV6-3; clone_size: many; j_call: TRBJ2-3; cdr3_aa: CASRSGTFRADTQYF